This record covers a single T cell receptor beta chain. The sample originates from a study of T cell changes during pregnancy in multiple sclerosis. Here immunoSEQ multiplex PCR was the method, and the copy in TCRdb shows in-frame clones only, minus some. The table includes fewer than 35,000 clones, 75% to 95% detected once. Losses at the gene ends were 4 bases for V and 3 bases for J; bases not matched to a gene: 16. CDR1 SGHRS and CDR2 YFSETQ come from the germline V gene. This CDR3 has 18 amino acids. The rearrangement uses TRBV5-1 and TRBJ1-1; 9 nucleotides agree with TRBD1. The specimen was CD8+ T cells from peripheral blood mononuclear cells, collected in the second trimester of pregnancy. This sequence was found in a female donor with multiple sclerosis, enrolled in a pregnancy study. This chain's CDR3 is CASSLSPGTGTGDTEAFF. The DNA for the CDR3 is TGCGCCAGCAGCCTGAGTCCCGGGACAGGGACTGGCGACACTGAAGCTTTCTTT.